This is a list of T cell receptor beta chains from one sample in a study of CD8+ T cells in alopecia areata. Data came from immunoSEQ multiplex PCR; TCRdb stores just in-frame clones and leaves some out. The sample carries some 110,000 clones, less than 70% recorded once. Sequenced: CD4+ T cells sorted from blood. These receptors all stem from a human donor in good health. Each CDR3 is given with its conserved first and last residue. The order of the fields is J gene, V gene, D gene, clone size, CDR3 protein, CDR3 DNA. D genes are given only for firm matches. Clone sizes are given selectively: once, few, many, or a class where the clone is expanded.

J: TRBJ1-5; V: TRBV7-8; D: NA; size: NA; CDR3: CASSSHFFNQPQHF; DNA: TGTGCCAGCAGCTCCCACTTTTTCAATCAGCCCCAGCATTTT
J: TRBJ1-2; V: TRBV29-1; D: NA; size: NA; CDR3: CSVELRTAEVYGYTF; DNA: TGCAGCGTTGAATTGCGGACAGCCGAGGTCTATGGCTACACCTTC
J: TRBJ1-1; V: TRBV11-2; D: NA; size: NA; CDR3: CASSFRVGGNTEAFF; DNA: TGTGCCAGCAGCTTCAGGGTCGGGGGGAACACTGAAGCTTTCTTT
J: TRBJ2-3; V: TRBV29-1; D: NA; size: NA; CDR3: CSVVQGGTDTQYF; DNA: TGCAGCGTTGTTCAAGGGGGCACAGATACGCAGTATTTT
J: TRBJ2-1; V: TRBV4-1; D: TRBD2; size: NA; CDR3: CASSQGAGGPGEQFF; DNA: TGCGCCAGCAGCCAAGGGGCGGGGGGGCCCGGTGAGCAGTTCTTC
J: TRBJ2-2; V: TRBV2; D: NA; size: NA; CDR3: CASRDTFLTGELFF; DNA: TGTGCCAGCAGGGACACATTCCTCACCGGGGAGCTGTTTTTT
J: TRBJ1-1; V: TRBV29-1; D: NA; size: NA; CDR3: CSVLNPGLNTEAFF; DNA: TGCAGCGTCCTTAATCCAGGTTTAAACACTGAAGCTTTCTTT
J: TRBJ2-4; V: TRBV12-5; D: NA; size: few; CDR3: CASGHDGWEAKNIQYF; DNA: TGTGCTAGTGGCCACGACGGTTGGGAGGCCAAAAACATTCAGTACTTC
J: TRBJ2-5; V: TRBV6-1; D: TRBD1; size: few; CDR3: CASRQGALGETQYF; DNA: TGTGCCAGCAGACAGGGGGCGCTTGGAGAGACCCAGTACTTC
J: TRBJ2-3; V: TRBV25-1; D: TRBD1; size: NA; CDR3: CASSLFGGTGGTDTQYF; DNA: TGTGCCAGCAGTCTATTCGGGGGGACAGGGGGTACAGATACGCAGTATTTT
J: TRBJ2-5; V: TRBV29-1; D: NA; size: few; CDR3: CSVGEQETQYF; DNA: TGCAGCGTTGGGGAACAAGAGACCCAGTACTTC
J: TRBJ2-5; V: TRBV4-1; D: TRBD2; size: few; CDR3: CASSQDRSSGGVRETQYF; DNA: TGCGCCAGCAGCCAAGATCGGTCTAGCGGGGGGGTCAGGGAGACCCAGTACTTC
J: TRBJ2-1; V: TRBV9; D: NA; size: NA; CDR3: CASSVDGYNEQFF; DNA: TGTGCCAGCAGCGTAGACGGCTACAATGAGCAGTTCTTC
J: TRBJ2-2; V: TRBV19; D: TRBD2; size: few; CDR3: CASSMKAGDGTGELFF; DNA: TGTGCCAGTAGTATGAAAGCGGGGGACGGCACCGGGGAGCTGTTTTTT
J: TRBJ2-3; V: TRBV2; D: TRBD2; size: NA; CDR3: CASRTGGPIDTQYF; DNA: TGTGCCAGCAGGACGGGGGGGCCTATAGATACGCAGTATTTT
J: TRBJ1-6; V: TRBV6-1; D: NA; size: NA; CDR3: CASRLQSPLHF; DNA: TGTGCCAGCAGGTTGCAATCGCCCCTCCACTTT
J: TRBJ1-1; V: TRBV7-9; D: NA; size: few; CDR3: CASSGQISTEAFF; DNA: TGTGCCAGCAGCGGCCAAATCAGCACTGAAGCTTTCTTT
J: TRBJ2-4; V: TRBV29-1; D: NA; size: NA; CDR3: CSVALAGVPLAKNIQYF; DNA: TGCAGCGTTGCCCTAGCTGGGGTCCCCTTAGCCAAAAACATTCAGTACTTC
J: TRBJ2-2; V: TRBV18; D: NA; size: NA; CDR3: CASSPSSANTGELFF; DNA: TGTGCCAGCTCACCTTCGTCGGCGAACACCGGGGAGCTGTTTTTT
J: TRBJ2-5; V: TRBV11-2; D: TRBD2; size: NA; CDR3: CASSLGTSGGESQYF; DNA: TGTGCCAGCAGCTTAGGGACTAGCGGGGGAGAGAGCCAGTACTTC
J: TRBJ1-2; V: TRBV15; D: NA; size: NA; CDR3: CATSRERTDYGYTF; DNA: TGTGCCACCAGCAGAGAGCGCACGGACTATGGCTACACCTTC
J: TRBJ2-1; V: TRBV7-3; D: TRBD2; size: few; CDR3: CASSLERGDYNEQFF; DNA: TGTGCCAGCAGCTTAGAGCGGGGGGATTACAATGAGCAGTTCTTC
J: TRBJ2-5; V: TRBV30; D: NA; size: NA; CDR3: CAWSVSETQYF; DNA: TGTGCCTGGAGTGTATCTGAGACCCAGTACTTC
J: TRBJ2-5; V: TRBV5-1; D: TRBD2; size: NA; CDR3: CASSFGLAGASHF; DNA: TGCGCCAGCAGCTTCGGACTAGCGGGGGCGAGCCACTTC
J: TRBJ1-4; V: TRBV29-1; D: NA; size: NA; CDR3: CSVEVTEPTNEKLFF; DNA: TGCAGCGTTGAAGTGACAGAGCCAACTAATGAAAAACTGTTTTTT
J: TRBJ2-6; V: TRBV4-2; D: NA; size: NA; CDR3: CASSQGGSGANVLTF; DNA: TGTGCCAGCAGTCAAGGGGGGTCTGGGGCCAACGTCCTGACTTTC
J: TRBJ2-7; V: TRBV4-1; D: NA; size: NA; CDR3: CASSQDSSYGYEQYF; DNA: TGCGCCAGCAGCCAAGATTCCAGTTACGGTTACGAGCAGTACTTC
J: TRBJ2-5; V: TRBV18; D: NA; size: NA; CDR3: CASSPVPETQYF; DNA: TGTGCCAGCTCACCCGTCCCGGAGACCCAGTACTTC
J: TRBJ2-7; V: TRBV6-5; D: TRBD1; size: NA; CDR3: CASRWADRGYEQYF; DNA: TGTGCCAGCAGATGGGCAGACAGGGGTTACGAGCAGTACTTC
J: TRBJ1-4; V: TRBV6-5; D: NA; size: NA; CDR3: CASSYGGANEKLFF; DNA: TGTGCCAGCAGTTATGGGGGAGCGAATGAAAAACTGTTTTTT
J: TRBJ2-2; V: TRBV29-1; D: TRBD2; size: NA; CDR3: CSADLFGEGRSTGELFF; DNA: TGCAGCGCCGACCTATTCGGGGAGGGAAGGAGCACCGGGGAGCTGTTTTTT
J: TRBJ1-1; V: TRBV30; D: TRBD1; size: NA; CDR3: CAWSLQGNREAFF; DNA: TGTGCCTGGAGTTTACAGGGGAATAGGGAAGCTTTCTTT
J: TRBJ2-7; V: TRBV9; D: TRBD1; size: NA; CDR3: CASSVGPGTAYEQYF; DNA: TGTGCCAGCAGCGTGGGCCCCGGGACAGCCTACGAGCAGTACTTC
J: TRBJ1-2; V: TRBV6-1; D: NA; size: NA; CDR3: CASSEKYGYTF; DNA: TGTGCCAGCAGTGAGAAGTATGGCTACACCTTC
J: TRBJ2-2; V: TRBV7-9; D: NA; size: NA; CDR3: CASSLNSDGELFF; DNA: TGTGCCAGCAGCCTAAATTCGGACGGGGAGCTGTTTTTT
J: TRBJ1-2; V: TRBV6-5; D: TRBD1; size: NA; CDR3: CASSLDRVNYGYTF; DNA: TGTGCCAGCAGCCTCGACAGGGTAAACTATGGCTACACCTTC
J: TRBJ1-5; V: TRBV30; D: TRBD1; size: NA; CDR3: CAWRDRADQPQHF; DNA: TGTGCCTGGAGGGACAGGGCCGATCAGCCCCAGCATTTT
J: TRBJ2-3; V: TRBV29-1; D: NA; size: few; CDR3: CSVAPRDAATGTQYF; DNA: TGCAGCGTTGCTCCTCGGGACGCGGCTACGGGTACGCAGTATTTT
J: TRBJ2-1; V: TRBV29-1; D: NA; size: NA; CDR3: CSVSISYNEQFF; DNA: TGCAGCGTTTCCATTTCCTACAATGAGCAGTTCTTC
J: TRBJ2-5; V: TRBV9; D: TRBD1; size: NA; CDR3: CASSALGQGGQETQYF; DNA: TGTGCCAGCAGCGCACTAGGACAGGGCGGCCAAGAGACCCAGTACTTC
J: TRBJ2-5; V: TRBV5-4; D: NA; size: few; CDR3: CASSLVPVETQYF; DNA: TGTGCCAGCAGCTTGGTCCCGGTTGAGACCCAGTACTTC
J: TRBJ2-3; V: TRBV6-5; D: TRBD2; size: NA; CDR3: CASKRRGGTDTQYF; DNA: TGTGCCAGCAAAAGGCGGGGGGGCACAGATACGCAGTATTTT
J: TRBJ2-1; V: TRBV7-2; D: NA; size: few; CDR3: CASRSRRSSYNEQFF; DNA: TGTGCCAGCAGATCGCGCAGAAGCTCCTACAATGAGCAGTTCTTC
J: TRBJ2-3; V: TRBV5-1; D: TRBD2; size: NA; CDR3: CASSRVASGGAIDTQYF; DNA: TGCGCCAGCAGCCGAGTTGCTAGCGGGGGGGCGATAGATACGCAGTATTTT
J: TRBJ2-7; V: TRBV4-1; D: NA; size: NA; CDR3: CASSPGYEQYF; DNA: TGCGCCAGCAGCCCGGGCTACGAGCAGTACTTC
J: TRBJ1-5; V: TRBV29-1; D: NA; size: NA; CDR3: CSVVEAGQKQPQHF; DNA: TGCAGCGTTGTGGAGGCAGGGCAAAAACAGCCCCAGCATTTT
J: TRBJ1-1; V: TRBV30; D: NA; size: NA; CDR3: CAWTTGKQTEAFF; DNA: TGTGCCTGGACCACGGGAAAACAGACTGAAGCTTTCTTT
J: TRBJ1-5; V: TRBV5-1; D: TRBD1; size: NA; CDR3: CASSPGQANQPQHF; DNA: TGCGCCAGCAGCCCTGGACAGGCTAATCAGCCCCAGCATTTT
J: TRBJ2-5; V: TRBV20-1; D: TRBD2; size: once; CDR3: CSAKRGETQYF; DNA: TGCAGTGCTAAGCGGGGGGAGACCCAGTACTTC
J: TRBJ2-1; V: TRBV7-2; D: TRBD2; size: few; CDR3: CASSSNSAGLNEQFF; DNA: TGTGCCAGCAGCTCCAATTCAGCGGGGCTCAATGAGCAGTTCTTC
J: TRBJ1-2; V: TRBV30; D: NA; size: NA; CDR3: CAWSDQGGRFF; DNA: TGTGCCTGGAGTGACCAGGGTGGTAGGTTCTTC
J: TRBJ2-7; V: TRBV5-1; D: TRBD1; size: NA; CDR3: CASSLQRTGNEQYF; DNA: TGCGCCAGCAGCCTCCAACGGACAGGGAACGAGCAGTACTTC